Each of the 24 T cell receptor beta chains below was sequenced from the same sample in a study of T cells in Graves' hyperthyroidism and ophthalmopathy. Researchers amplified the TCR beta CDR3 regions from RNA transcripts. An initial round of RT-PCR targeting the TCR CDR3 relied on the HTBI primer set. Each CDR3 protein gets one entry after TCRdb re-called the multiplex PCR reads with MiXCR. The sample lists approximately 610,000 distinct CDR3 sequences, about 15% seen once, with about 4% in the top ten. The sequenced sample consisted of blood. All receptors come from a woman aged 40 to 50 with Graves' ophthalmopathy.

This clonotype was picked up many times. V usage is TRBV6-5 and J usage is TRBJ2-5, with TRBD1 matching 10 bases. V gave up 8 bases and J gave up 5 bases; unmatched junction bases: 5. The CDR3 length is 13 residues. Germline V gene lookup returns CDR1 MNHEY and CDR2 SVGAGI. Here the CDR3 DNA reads TGTGCCAGCGGGGGACAGGGGCTGGAGACCCAGTACTTC. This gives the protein CASGGQGLETQYF.

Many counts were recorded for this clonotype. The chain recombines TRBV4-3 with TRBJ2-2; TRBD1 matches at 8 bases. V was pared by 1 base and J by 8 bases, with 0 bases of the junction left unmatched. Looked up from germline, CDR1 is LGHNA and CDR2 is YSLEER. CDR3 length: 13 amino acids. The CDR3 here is CASSQGDRGELFF. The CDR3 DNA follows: TGCGCCAGCAGCCAAGGGGACAGGGGGGAGCTGTTTTTT.

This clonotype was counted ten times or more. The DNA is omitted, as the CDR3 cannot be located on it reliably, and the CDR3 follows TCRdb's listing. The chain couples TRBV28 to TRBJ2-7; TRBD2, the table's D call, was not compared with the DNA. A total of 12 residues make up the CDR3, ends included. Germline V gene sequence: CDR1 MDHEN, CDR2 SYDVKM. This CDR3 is CASSLWGSGTLF.

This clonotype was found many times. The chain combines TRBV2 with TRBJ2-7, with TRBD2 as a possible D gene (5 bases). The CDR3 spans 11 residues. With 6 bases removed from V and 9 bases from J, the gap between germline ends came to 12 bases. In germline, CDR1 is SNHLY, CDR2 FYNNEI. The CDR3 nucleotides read TGTGCCAGCAGGCCAGCGGAGCCGCAGTACTTC. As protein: CASRPAEPQYF.

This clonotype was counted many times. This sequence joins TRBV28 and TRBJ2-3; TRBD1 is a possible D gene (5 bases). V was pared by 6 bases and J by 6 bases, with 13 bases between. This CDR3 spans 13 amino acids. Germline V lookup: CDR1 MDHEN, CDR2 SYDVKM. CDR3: CASSFQGPDTQYF. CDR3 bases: TGTGCCAGCAGCTTCCAGGGTCCTGATACGCAGTATTTT.

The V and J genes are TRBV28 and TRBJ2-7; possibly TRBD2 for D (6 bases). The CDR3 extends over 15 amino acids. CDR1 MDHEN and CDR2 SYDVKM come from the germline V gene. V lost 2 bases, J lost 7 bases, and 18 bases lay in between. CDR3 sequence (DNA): TGTGCCAGCAGTTTAGGGAATAGCGGATTTTGGGAGCAGTACTTC. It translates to CASSLGNSGFWEQYF.

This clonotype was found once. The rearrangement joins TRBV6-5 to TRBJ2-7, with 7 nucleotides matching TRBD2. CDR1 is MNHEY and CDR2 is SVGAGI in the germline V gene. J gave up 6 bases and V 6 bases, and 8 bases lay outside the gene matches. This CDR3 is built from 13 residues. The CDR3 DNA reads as TGTGCCAGCAGCTATGACTCGGGGGGCGAGCAGTACTTC. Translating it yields CASSYDSGGEQYF.

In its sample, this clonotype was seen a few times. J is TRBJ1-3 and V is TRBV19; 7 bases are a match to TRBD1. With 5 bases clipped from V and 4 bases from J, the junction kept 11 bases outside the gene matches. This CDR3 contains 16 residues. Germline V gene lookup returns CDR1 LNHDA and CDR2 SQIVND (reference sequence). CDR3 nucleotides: TGTGCCAGTAGTCACGGACAGGTGATCAGCGGAAACACCATATATTTT. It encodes CASSHGQVISGNTIYF.

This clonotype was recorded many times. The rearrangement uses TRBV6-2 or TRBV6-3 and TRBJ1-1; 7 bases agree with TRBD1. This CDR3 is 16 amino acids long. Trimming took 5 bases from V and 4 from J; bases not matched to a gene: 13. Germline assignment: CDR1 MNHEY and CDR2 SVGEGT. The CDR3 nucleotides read TGTGCCAGCAGTCACCCAAGTCAGGGGGAGAGCACTGAAGCTTTCTTT. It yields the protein CASSHPSQGESTEAFF.

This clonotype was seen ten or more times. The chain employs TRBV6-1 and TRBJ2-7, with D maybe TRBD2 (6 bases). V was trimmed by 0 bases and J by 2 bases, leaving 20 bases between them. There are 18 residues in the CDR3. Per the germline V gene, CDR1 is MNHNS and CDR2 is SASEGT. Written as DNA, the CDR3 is TGTGCCAGCAGTGAAGCGGTTCGCGCGGGACGCAGGACCTACGAGCAGTACTTC. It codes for CASSEAVRAGRRTYEQYF.

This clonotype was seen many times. CDR3 in amino acids: CASSSLGRSGANVLTF. CDR3 DNA: TGTGCCAGCAGCTCGCTGGGGAGATCTGGGGCCAACGTCCTGACTTTC. This chain connects TRBV7-2 to TRBJ2-6, with D possibly matching TRBD2 (5 bases). V was clipped by 4 bases and J by 1 base, with 11 bases between them. Germline V gives CDR1 SGHTA, CDR2 FQGNSA. There are 16 residues in the CDR3.

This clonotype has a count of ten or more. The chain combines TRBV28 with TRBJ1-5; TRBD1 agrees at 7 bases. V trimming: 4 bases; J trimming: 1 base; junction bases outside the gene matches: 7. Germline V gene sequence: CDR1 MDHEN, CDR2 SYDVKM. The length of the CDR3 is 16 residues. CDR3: CASSSIRQGSNQPQHF. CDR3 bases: TGTGCCAGCAGTTCTATCCGACAGGGCAGCAATCAGCCCCAGCATTTT.

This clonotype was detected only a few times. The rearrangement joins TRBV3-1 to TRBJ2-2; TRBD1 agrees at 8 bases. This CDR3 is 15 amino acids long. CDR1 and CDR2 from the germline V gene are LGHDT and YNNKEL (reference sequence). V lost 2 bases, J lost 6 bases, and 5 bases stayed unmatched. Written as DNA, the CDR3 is TGTGCCAGCAGCCAAAGCTCGGACAGGGCCGGGGAGCTGTTTTTT. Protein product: CASSQSSDRAGELFF.

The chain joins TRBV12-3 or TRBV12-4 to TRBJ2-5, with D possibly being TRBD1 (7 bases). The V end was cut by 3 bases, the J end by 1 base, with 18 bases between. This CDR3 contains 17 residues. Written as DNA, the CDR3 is TGTGCCAGCAGTTTGAGGGGGGCAGGGGGGTTCCAAGAGACCCAGTACTTC. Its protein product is CASSLRGAGGFQETQYF.

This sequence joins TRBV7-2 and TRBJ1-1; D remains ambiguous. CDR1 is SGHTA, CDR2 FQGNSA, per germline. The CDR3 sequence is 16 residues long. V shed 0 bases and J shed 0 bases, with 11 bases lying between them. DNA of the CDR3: TGTGCCAGCAGCTTAGCAGGGATCGGCTTGAACACTGAAGCTTTCTTT. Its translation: CASSLAGIGLNTEAFF.

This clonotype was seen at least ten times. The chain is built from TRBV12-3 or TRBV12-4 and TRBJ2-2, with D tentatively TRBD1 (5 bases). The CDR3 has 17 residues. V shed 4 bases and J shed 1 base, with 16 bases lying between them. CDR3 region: CASSSQGARMNTGELFF. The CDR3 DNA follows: TGTGCCAGCAGTTCCCAAGGGGCCCGAATGAACACCGGGGAGCTGTTTTTT.

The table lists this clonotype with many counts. The CDR3 region is CASRQDRENTEAFF. The CDR3 nucleotides read TGTGCCAGTAGGCAAGACAGGGAGAACACTGAAGCTTTCTTT. This sequence joins TRBV19 and TRBJ1-1, with 7 bases fitting TRBD1. The V segment lost 6 bases and the J segment 1 base; nucleotides outside the gene matches: 5. CDR3 length: 14 amino acids. CDR1 and CDR2 (germline): LNHDA, SQIVND (reference sequence).

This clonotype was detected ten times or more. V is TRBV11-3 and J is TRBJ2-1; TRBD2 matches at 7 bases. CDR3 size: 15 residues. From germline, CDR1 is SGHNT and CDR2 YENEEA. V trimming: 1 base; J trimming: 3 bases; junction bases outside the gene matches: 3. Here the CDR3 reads CASSLGGGVYNEQFF. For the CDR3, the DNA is TGTGCCAGCAGCTTAGGGGGAGGGGTCTACAATGAGCAGTTCTTC.

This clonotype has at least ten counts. CDR3 sequence reads: CASSWGTGTGELFF. CDR3 bases: TGTGCCAGCAGCTGGGGGACAGGTACCGGGGAGCTGTTTTTT. The chain uses TRBV11-2 and TRBJ2-2; the match to TRBD1 covers 8 bases. Germline CDR1 and CDR2: SGHAT and FQNNGV. The CDR3 covers 14 residues. The V and J ends lost 4 bases and 5 bases, in that order; junction bases with no gene match: 3.

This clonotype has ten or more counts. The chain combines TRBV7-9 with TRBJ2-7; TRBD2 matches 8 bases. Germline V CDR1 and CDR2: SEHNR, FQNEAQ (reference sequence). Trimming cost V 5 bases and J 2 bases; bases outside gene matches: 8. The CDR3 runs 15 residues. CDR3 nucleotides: TGTGCCAGCAGCCAACCGGGACTAGGGGCCTACGAGCAGTACTTC. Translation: CASSQPGLGAYEQYF.

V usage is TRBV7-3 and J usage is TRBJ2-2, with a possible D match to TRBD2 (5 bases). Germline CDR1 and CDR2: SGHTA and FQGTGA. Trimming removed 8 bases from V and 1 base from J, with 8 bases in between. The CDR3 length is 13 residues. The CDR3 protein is CASGGGNTGELFF. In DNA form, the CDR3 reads TGTGCCAGCGGAGGCGGGAACACCGGGGAGCTGTTTTTT.

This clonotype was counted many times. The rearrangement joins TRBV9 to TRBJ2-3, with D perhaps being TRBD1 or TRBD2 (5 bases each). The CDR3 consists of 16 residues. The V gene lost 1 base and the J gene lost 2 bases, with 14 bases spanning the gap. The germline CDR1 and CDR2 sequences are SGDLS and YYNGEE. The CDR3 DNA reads TGTGCCAGCAGCGTAATCGGAACGGGGCACACAGATACGCAGTATTTT. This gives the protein CASSVIGTGHTDTQYF.

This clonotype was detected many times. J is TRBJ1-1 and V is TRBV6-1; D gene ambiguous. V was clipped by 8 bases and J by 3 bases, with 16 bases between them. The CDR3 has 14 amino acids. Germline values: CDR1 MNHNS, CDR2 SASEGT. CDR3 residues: CASRSRAKDTEAFF. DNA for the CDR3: TGTGCCAGCCGGTCCAGAGCGAAGGACACTGAAGCTTTCTTT.

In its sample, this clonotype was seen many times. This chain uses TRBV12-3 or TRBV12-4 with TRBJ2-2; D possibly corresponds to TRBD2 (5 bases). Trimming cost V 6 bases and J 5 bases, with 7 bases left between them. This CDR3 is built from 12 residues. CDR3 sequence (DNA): TGTGCCAGCAGACCGGGGACCGGGGAGCTGTTTTTT. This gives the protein CASRPGTGELFF.